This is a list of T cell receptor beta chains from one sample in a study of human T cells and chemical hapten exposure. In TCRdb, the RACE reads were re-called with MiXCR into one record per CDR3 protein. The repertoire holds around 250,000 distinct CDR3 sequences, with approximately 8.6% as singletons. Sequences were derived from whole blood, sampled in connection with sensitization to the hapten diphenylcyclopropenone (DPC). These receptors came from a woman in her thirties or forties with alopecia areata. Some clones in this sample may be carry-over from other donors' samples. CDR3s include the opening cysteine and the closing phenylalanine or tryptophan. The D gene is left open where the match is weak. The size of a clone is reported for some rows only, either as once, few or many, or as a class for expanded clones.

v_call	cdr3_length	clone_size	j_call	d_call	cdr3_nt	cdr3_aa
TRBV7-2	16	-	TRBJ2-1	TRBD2	TGTGCCAGCAGCTTAGTAGCGGTAGCGGGCCTCAATGAGCAGTTCTTC	CASSLVAVAGLNEQFF
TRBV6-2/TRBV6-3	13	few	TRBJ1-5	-	TGTGCCAGCAGATTACAGCCCGATCAGCCCCAGCATTTT	CASRLQPDQPQHF
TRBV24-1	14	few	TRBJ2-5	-	TGTGCCACCAGTGACCACCGGGCCTCCCAGACCCAGTACTTC	CATSDHRASQTQYF
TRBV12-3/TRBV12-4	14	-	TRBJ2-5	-	TGTGCCAGCAGTTTGGGACTCCGCGGGGAGACCCAGTACTTC	CASSLGLRGETQYF
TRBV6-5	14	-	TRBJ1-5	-	TGTGCCAGCAGCCCGTCGGCCGGGAATCAGCCCCAGCATTTT	CASSPSAGNQPQHF
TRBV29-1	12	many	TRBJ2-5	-	TGCAGCGTTGAAAGGGGGGACAAGACCCAGTACTTC	CSVERGDKTQYF
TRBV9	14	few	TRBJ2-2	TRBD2	TGTGCCAGCAGCGTGAGCGGGGCCACCGGGGAGCTGTTTTTT	CASSVSGATGELFF
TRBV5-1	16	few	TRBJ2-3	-	TGCGCCAGCAGCATTGGATCGACTAGTGGCACAGATACGCAGTATTTT	CASSIGSTSGTDTQYF
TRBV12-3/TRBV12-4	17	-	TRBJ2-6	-	TGTGCCAGCAGTTTGGGGCAGGTCGGGTCTGGGGCCAACGTCCTGACTTTC	CASSLGQVGSGANVLTF
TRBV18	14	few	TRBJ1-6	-	TGTGCCAGCTCACCGACCCCTTCTAATTCACCCCTCCACTTT	CASSPTPSNSPLHF
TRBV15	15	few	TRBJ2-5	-	TGTGCCACCAGCAGAGATCGGGGAGCCCAAGAGACCCAGTACTTC	CATSRDRGAQETQYF
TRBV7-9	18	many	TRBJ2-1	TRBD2	TGTGCCAGCAGCCCAGGAAGACTAGCGGGAGGGCCTAGGAATGAGCAGTTCTTC	CASSPGRLAGGPRNEQFF
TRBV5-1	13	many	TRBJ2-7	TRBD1	TGCGCCAGCAGCCGAGACAGGGCGGGCGAGCAGTACTTC	CASSRDRAGEQYF
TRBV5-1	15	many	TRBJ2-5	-	TGCGCCAGCAGCTCGGGAACAGTCGGCCAAGAGACCCAGTACTTC	CASSSGTVGQETQYF
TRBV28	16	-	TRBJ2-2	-	TGTGCCAGCAGTTTGCGGCGGATAACGAACACCGGGGAGCTGTTTTTT	CASSLRRITNTGELFF
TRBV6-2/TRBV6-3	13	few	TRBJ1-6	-	TGTGCCAGCAGTTATGGTCTCCGGTCACCCCTCCACTTT	CASSYGLRSPLHF
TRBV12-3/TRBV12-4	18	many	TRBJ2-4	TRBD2	TGTGCCAGCAGTTTAGGGACATCGGCGGGAGGGACCAAAAACATTCAGTACTTC	CASSLGTSAGGTKNIQYF
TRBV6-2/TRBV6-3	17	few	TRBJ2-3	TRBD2	TGTGCCAGCAGTCCACTACGTACTAGCGGGAGTAAAGATACGCAGTATTTT	CASSPLRTSGSKDTQYF
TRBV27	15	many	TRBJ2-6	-	TGTGCCAGCAGTCCGTTGCCCCCCGGTGCCAACGTCCTGACTTTC	CASSPLPPGANVLTF
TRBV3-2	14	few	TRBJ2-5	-	TGTGCCAGCAGCCTACAGGGCTGGGAAGAGACCCAGTACTTC	CASSLQGWEETQYF
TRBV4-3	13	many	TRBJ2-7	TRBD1	TGCGCCAGCAGCCAACAACAGGGGTACGAGCAGTACTTC	CASSQQQGYEQYF
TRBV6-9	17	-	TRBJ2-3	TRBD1	TGTGCCAGCAGTTATCCCGGGGACAGGCCAACCACAGATACGCAGTATTTT	CASSYPGDRPTTDTQYF
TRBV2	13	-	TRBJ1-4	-	TGTGCCAGCAACGGGAACCAACATGAAAAACTGTTTTTT	CASNGNQHEKLFF
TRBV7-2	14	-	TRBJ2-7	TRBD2	TGTGCCAGCAGCCCCATCGCGGGAGGGAACGAGCAGTACTTC	CASSPIAGGNEQYF
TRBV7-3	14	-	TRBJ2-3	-	TGTGCCAGCAGCTCATCCGGGCTCACAGATACGCAGTATTTT	CASSSSGLTDTQYF
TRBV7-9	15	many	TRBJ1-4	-	TGTGCCAGCAGCTATGACCGGGCACCTAATGAAAAACTGTTTTTT	CASSYDRAPNEKLFF
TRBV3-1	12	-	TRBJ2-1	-	TGTGCCAGCAGCCAAGGGGGGCTAGGGCAGTTCTTC	CASSQGGLGQFF
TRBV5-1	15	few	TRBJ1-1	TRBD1	TGCGCCAGCAGCGTACAGGGGATGGAGAACACTGAAGCTTTCTTT	CASSVQGMENTEAFF
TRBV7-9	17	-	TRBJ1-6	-	TGTGCCAGCAGCTCCAGGCGAGGACAGCTTCGAGCTTCACCCCTCCACTTT	CASSSRRGQLRASPLHF
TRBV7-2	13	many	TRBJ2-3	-	TGTGCCAGCAGTGCACCAGGACGGGATACGCAGTATTTT	CASSAPGRDTQYF
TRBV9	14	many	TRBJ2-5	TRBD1	TGTGCCAGCAGCGGAGTACAGGGGATGGAGACCCAGTACTTC	CASSGVQGMETQYF
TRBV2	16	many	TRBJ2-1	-	TGTGCCAGCAGGGGGGCCGCGGAGCGGAACTACAATGAGCAGTTCTTC	CASRGAAERNYNEQFF
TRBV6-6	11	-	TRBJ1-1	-	TGTGCCAGCAGACCACTACTCGGAGCTTTCTTT	CASRPLLGAFF
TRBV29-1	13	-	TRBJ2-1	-	TGCAGCGTTAGGACAGACGCTTTGAATGAGCAGTTCTTC	CSVRTDALNEQFF
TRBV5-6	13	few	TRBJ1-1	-	TGTGCCAGCAGCTTATCTGTCCTCACTGAAGCTTTCTTT	CASSLSVLTEAFF
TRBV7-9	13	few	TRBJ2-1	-	TGTGCCAGCAGCGCGGAGAGTAGGAATGAGCAGTTCTTC	CASSAESRNEQFF
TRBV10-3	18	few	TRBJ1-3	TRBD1	TGTGCCATCAGTGCCCCCAAGGCGGGACAGGGGCTCGGAAACACCATATATTTT	CAISAPKAGQGLGNTIYF
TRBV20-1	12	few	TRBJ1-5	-	TGCAGTGCTAGAGCCGGGAATCAGCCCCAGCATTTT	CSARAGNQPQHF
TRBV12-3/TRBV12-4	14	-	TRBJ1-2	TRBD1	TGTGCCAGCAGTGTCGACAGGGCTAACTATGGCTACACCTTC	CASSVDRANYGYTF
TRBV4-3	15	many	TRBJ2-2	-	TGCGCCAGCAGCCATGATACAGGGTCTGTCGGGGAGCTGTTTTTT	CASSHDTGSVGELFF
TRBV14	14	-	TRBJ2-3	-	TGTGCCAGCAGCCAAGTAGCTAGCACAGATACGCAGTATTTT	CASSQVASTDTQYF
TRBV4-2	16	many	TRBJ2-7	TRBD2	TGTGCCAGCAGCCAAATACTAGCGGGAGGGCCGGAGGAGCAGTACTTC	CASSQILAGGPEEQYF
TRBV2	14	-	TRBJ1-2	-	TGTGCCAGCAGTCTAGGACAGTTTATCTATGGCTACACCTTC	CASSLGQFIYGYTF
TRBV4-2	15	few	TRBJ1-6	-	TGTGCCAGCAGCCAAGACGGAGGGAACGGTTCACCCCTCCACTTT	CASSQDGGNGSPLHF
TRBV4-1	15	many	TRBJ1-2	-	TGCGCCAGCAGCCAAGATCCCACAGCTCTCTATGGCTACACCTTC	CASSQDPTALYGYTF
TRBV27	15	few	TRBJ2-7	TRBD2	TGTGTCAGCACCCCTCTGCGGGAGGCCCCCTACGAGCAGTACTTC	CVSTPLREAPYEQYF
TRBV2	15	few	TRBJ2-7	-	TGTGCCAGCAGTGACGCGGGCATTGTCTCCTACGAGCAGTACTTC	CASSDAGIVSYEQYF
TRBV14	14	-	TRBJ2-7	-	TGTGCCAGCAGCCAAGGAATCGGGGGCTACGAGCAGTACTTC	CASSQGIGGYEQYF
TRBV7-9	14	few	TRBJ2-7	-	TGTGCCAGCAGCTTAGAGGCCGGGAACAACGAGCAGTACTTC	CASSLEAGNNEQYF
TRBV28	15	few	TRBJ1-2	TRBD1	TGTGCCAGCAGGTTGGGACAGGGGGATCTCTATGGCTACACCTTC	CASRLGQGDLYGYTF
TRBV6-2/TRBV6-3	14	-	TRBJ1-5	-	TGTGCCAGCACCCGGGATGTCCTTAATCAGCCCCAGCATTTT	CASTRDVLNQPQHF
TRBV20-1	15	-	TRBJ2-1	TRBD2	TGCAGTGCCAGAACGACAGCGGGATTCGTCAATGAGCAGTTCTTC	CSARTTAGFVNEQFF
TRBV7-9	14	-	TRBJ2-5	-	TGTGCCAGCAGCCCATACAGGAACCAAGAGACCCAGTACTTC	CASSPYRNQETQYF
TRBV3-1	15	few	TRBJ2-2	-	TGTGCCAGCAGCCAAGCGGGAGTTGGTACCGGGGAGCTGTTTTTT	CASSQAGVGTGELFF